These 2 T cell receptor beta chains came from one sample sequenced in a study of T cells after posttransplantation cyclophosphamide (dated by TCRdb to the mid-2010s). Preparation of the library involved the immunoSEQ multiplex PCR assay. Sourced from immuneACCESS, this table was stored by TCRdb with only in-frame sequences that have V and J called. A share of the clones is absent; for the studies checked, an unresolved V gene accounts for under half, and the remainder has no known explanation. This sample lists more than 10,000 clones; about 83% were detected once. The ten largest account for under 0.9% of the sample. The material sequenced was memory CD4+ T cells sorted from PBMCs. Receptor source: a man between 45 and 60 years old in good health, CMV-negative, and a related stem cell transplant donor.

Only one count was recorded for this clone. The chain couples TRBV10-3 to TRBJ2-6; weak D call: TRBD1 (6 bases). Germline CDR1 and CDR2: ENHRY and SYGVKD. The CDR3 contains 16 residues. Trimming stripped 7 bases from V and 4 bases from J, with 17 bases between. As DNA, the CDR3 is TGTGCCATCACCTCCGGACAGTCACGCGGGGCCAACGTCCTGACTTTC. Translation: CAITSGQSRGANVLTF.

The chain carries TRBV29-1 and TRBJ2-7; 9 nucleotides line up with TRBD1. The CDR3 extends over 15 amino acids. V was clipped by 6 bases and J by 3 bases; unmatched bases: 12. Germline values: CDR1 SQVTM, CDR2 ANQGSEA. The CDR3 DNA is TGCAGCGTCGCGGGGACAGGGAATCGGATCTACGAGCAGTACTTC. Translated, it gives CSVAGTGNRIYEQYF.